This T cell receptor beta chain came from a study of blood T cells in healthy people across ages. Study-level findings and limits: It was not known whether donors were CMV positive (a possible confounder of expanded clonotype changes).

The CDR3 is made up of 16 amino acids. Looked up from germline, CDR1 is KGHSH and CDR2 is LQKENI. Trimming stripped 3 bases from V and 3 bases from J, with 15 bases between. Primed by a sample-barcoded 5' primer and a J-beta primer mix, a second PCR proceeded for 7 to 11 cycles. TCRdb passed the 5' RACE reads through MiXCR, listing each CDR3 protein once. The profile shows around 1,900,000 distinct CDR3 sequences, about two fifths of them singletons. Turning to this clonotype: Its antigen is still unknown.

This chain links TRBV18 with TRBJ2-1; TRBD1 is a possible D gene (7 bases). Sequenced input: blood. The TCR originated in a human donor in good health. The CDR3 reads CASSPLQGGRYNEQFF. The CDR3 region has the DNA TGTGCCAGCTCACCGCTTCAGGGGGGTCGCTACAATGAGCAGTTCTTC.